This TCR beta chain originates from a study of CD8 T cells in ankylosing spondylitis. Study-wide results and caveats: A motif of seven or eight highly homologous TCR beta variants was seen as apparently characteristic of ankylosing spondylitis blood. Disease-linked clones reportedly showed significant enrichment in matched ankylosing spondylitis synovial fluid.

Trimming removed 1 base at V and 3 bases at J, with 6 bases between. CDR3 length equals 14 residues. Quantitative 5'-RACE with molecular barcodes generated TCR beta libraries. A single record per CDR3 protein comes from TCRdb applying MiXCR to the 5' RACE reads. Here the sample spans fewer than 500,000 distinct CDR3 sequences, approximately 26% being singletons. This clonotype has a count of ten or more. The antigen is unknown. The chain carries TRBV12-3 or TRBV12-4 and TRBJ2-2; D might be TRBD2 (6 bases). The receptor was derived from a male donor with ankylosing spondylitis. The sequenced material came from blood, either unsorted or a sorted T cell fraction (not recorded which). The CDR3 region has the DNA TGTGCCAGCAGTTTAGGGGACTACACCGGGGAGCTGTTTTTT. Its translation is CASSLGDYTGELFF.